This T cell receptor beta chain comes out of a study of T cells after yellow fever vaccination. Per germline, CDR1 SGHNT and CDR2 YYREEE (reference sequence). V dropped 4 bases and J dropped 7; count of bases not matched to a gene: 8. The CDR3 runs 15 residues. This clonotype was recorded a few times. TCRdb independently ran MiXCR on the 5' RACE reads; one entry per CDR3 protein. The repertoire holds hundreds of thousands of distinct CDR3 sequences, 9.5% to 13% seen once, with roughly 18% in the top ten. Specimen: PBMCs, collected on the day of the first yellow fever vaccination. The chain combines TRBV5-4 with TRBJ1-6; TRBD1 matches at 7 bases. The receptor comes from a man between 18 and 29 years old who received the YFV17D yellow fever vaccine. The chain's CDR3 is CASSTTRTGNSPLHF. CDR3 DNA sequence: TGTGCCAGCAGCACGACGAGGACAGGCAATTCACCCCTCCACTTT.